These 22 T cell receptor beta chains came from one sample sequenced in a study of blood T cell repertoires in COVID-19 (dated by TCRdb to the early 2020s). Library creation used the immunoSEQ multiplex PCR assay. The immuneACCESS repertoire file appears here via TCRdb, limited to in-frame rearrangements. These files lack a portion of the clones; in checked studies, under half of the deficit traces to unresolved V genes, and the cause of the others is not known. This sample is represented by 250,000 to 350,000 clones; about 89% of them were singletons. Jointly, the top ten make up 5.3% of the sample. The sequenced sample consisted of PBMCs or T cells enriched from blood (not recorded which). All receptors derive from a woman in her thirties who had recovered from COVID-19.

J is TRBJ1-1 and V is TRBV27; 7 nucleotides match TRBD1. With V trimmed by 6 bases and J by 2 bases, 3 bases remained unmatched. Germline V gives CDR1 MNHEY, CDR2 SMNVEV (reference sequence). The CDR3 loop spans 13 amino acids. CDR3 DNA sequence: TGTGCCAGCAGAGGGACAGCAAACACTGAAGCTTTCTTT. Amino acids: CASRGTANTEAFF.

This clone has more than one count but fewer than ten. The chain combines TRBV28 with TRBJ2-7, with D perhaps matching TRBD1 (5 bases). The V end lost 7 bases, the J end lost 3 bases, and 19 bases lay between the germline ends. CDR1 is MDHEN and CDR2 is SYDVKM in the germline V gene. This CDR3 has 15 amino acids. As DNA, the CDR3 is TGTGCCAGCACCTCCCGCGCAGGGAACATCTACGAGCAGTACTTC. Translation gives CASTSRAGNIYEQYF.

The chain recombines TRBV7-2 with TRBJ1-3; D remains ambiguous. V dropped 1 base and J dropped 2 bases, with 12 bases sitting between them. The CDR3 length is 16 residues. The germline gives CDR1 SGHTA, CDR2 FQGNSA. CDR3 sequence (DNA): TGTGCCAGCAGCTTAGGGCCGGGTCAGCCTGGAAACACCATATATTTT. Its protein product is CASSLGPGQPGNTIYF.

V gene TRBV5-4 combines with J gene TRBJ2-1, with 9 bases aligning to TRBD2. The J segment lost 2 bases and the V segment lost 0 bases, leaving 3 bases of the junction unmatched. This CDR3 spans 16 amino acids. The V gene's germline CDR1 is SGHNT and CDR2 YYREEE (reference sequence). The DNA of the CDR3 is TGTGCCAGCAGCTTGGAGCGGGGGGAGACCTACAATGAGCAGTTCTTC. This encodes CASSLERGETYNEQFF.

This rearrangement joins TRBV4-1 to TRBJ2-4; D perhaps matches TRBD1 (5 bases). Germline-derived CDR1 and CDR2 are MGHRA and YSYEKL. With 1 base removed from V and 0 bases from J, the gap between germline ends came to 16 bases. The CDR3 is 18 amino acids. The DNA of the CDR3 is TGCGCCAGCAGCCAAGGGTACGCAAAGGGGATAGCCAAAAACATTCAGTACTTC. Its protein product is CASSQGYAKGIAKNIQYF.

The chain uses TRBV7-8 and TRBJ2-2; 10 nucleotides line up with TRBD2. The trim removed 5 bases at V and 1 base at J, leaving 1 base unmatched. Germline CDR1 reads SGHVS; CDR2 reads FQNEAQ. CDR3 size: 15 residues. The CDR3 nucleotides are TGTGCCAGCAGCAGACTAGCGGGGAACACCGGGGAGCTGTTTTTT. Translating it yields CASSRLAGNTGELFF.

The chain employs TRBV28 and TRBJ2-5, with 9 bases aligning to TRBD2. V was pared by 2 bases and J by 5 bases, with 6 bases of the junction left unmatched. Germline V gene sequence: CDR1 MDHEN, CDR2 SYDVKM. The CDR3 spans 15 residues. The chain's CDR3 is CASSLGTAGGETQYF. CDR3 nucleotide sequence: TGTGCCAGCAGTTTAGGGACTGCGGGGGGGGAGACCCAGTACTTC. Full variable domain (remainder filled in from reference TRBV28 and TRBJ2-5): DVKVTQSSRYLVKRTGEKVFLECVQDMDHENMFWYRQDPGLGLRLIYFSYDVKMKEKGDIPEGYSVSREKKERFSLILESASTNQTSMYLCASSLGTAGGETQYFGPGTRLLVL.

The V call is TRBV5-1, the J call TRBJ1-1; unclear D gene. V lost 0 bases and J 3 bases, leaving 12 bases between the germline ends. Germline assignment: CDR1 SGHRS and CDR2 YFSETQ. The CDR3 contains 15 residues. The CDR3 nucleotides are TGCGCCAGCAGCTTGGGAATCGGGGTGTACACTGAAGCTTTCTTT. Translated, it gives CASSLGIGVYTEAFF. Based on the CDR3 plus reference TRBV5-1 and TRBJ1-1, the full variable domain is KAGVTQTPRYLIKTRGQQVTLSCSPISGHRSVSWYQQTPGQGLQFLFEYFSETQRNKGNFPGRFSGRQFSNSRSEMNVSTLELGDSALYLCASSLGIGVYTEAFFGQGTRLTVV.

V usage is TRBV2 and J usage is TRBJ2-5, with D perhaps matching TRBD2 (6 bases). V dropped 8 bases and J dropped 5 bases, with 24 bases sitting between them. Per the germline V gene, CDR1 is SNHLY and CDR2 is FYNNEI. This CDR3 is 16 amino acids long. CDR3 protein: CASSPRVLGGGETQYF. For the CDR3, the DNA is TGTGCCAGCTCCCCTCGAGTCCTCGGGGGAGGTGAGACCCAGTACTTC.

The rearrangement links TRBV7-2 to TRBJ2-7; D is perhaps TRBD2 (5 bases). Deletions cut 2 bases from V and 4 bases from J, with 18 bases between. This CDR3 has 16 amino acids. Germline CDR1 is SGHTA and CDR2 is FQGNSA. The CDR3 reads CASSLFQSKGGYEQYF. As DNA, the CDR3 is TGTGCCAGCAGCTTATTCCAGTCGAAGGGCGGGTACGAGCAGTACTTC.

The chain joins TRBV2 to TRBJ1-1; the match to TRBD1 covers 8 bases. Germline assignment: CDR1 SNHLY and CDR2 FYNNEI. The CDR3 is made up of 13 amino acids. The ends lost 6 bases at V and 4 bases at J; junction bases unmatched: 4. The CDR3 bases are TGTGCCAGCAGGCCGGACAGGGTCACTGAAGCTTTCTTT. Its protein is CASRPDRVTEAFF.

The rearrangement links TRBV5-1 to TRBJ1-3; 11 bases fit TRBD1. Germline assignment: CDR1 SGHRS and CDR2 YFSETQ. V shed 4 bases, J shed 7 bases, and the junction held 7 bases outside the gene matches. The CDR3 has 15 residues. The CDR3 region has the DNA TGCGCCAGCAGCCCCCAGGGACAGGGGGAGAACACCATATATTTT. Amino acids: CASSPQGQGENTIYF.

The chain links TRBV4-3 to TRBJ1-2; 11 bases agree with TRBD1. Germline V lookup: CDR1 LGHNA, CDR2 YSLEER. The J segment lost 12 bases and the V segment lost 3 bases, leaving 3 bases of the junction unmatched. The CDR3 totals 12 residues. DNA of the CDR3: TGCGCCAGCAGCCACGGGACAGGGGGTCACACCTTC. It encodes CASSHGTGGHTF.

The J gene is TRBJ1-3, the V gene TRBV3-1 (or the pseudogene TRBV3-2); no clear D. The CDR3 extends over 18 amino acids. V was pared by 4 bases and J by 6 bases, with 25 bases between. Germline loops: CDR1 LGHDT, CDR2 YNNKEL (reference sequence). The CDR3 sequence is CASSLPGEVPGRLNTIYF. In DNA, the CDR3 is TGTGCCAGCAGCCTCCCGGGAGAAGTACCTGGTAGGCTAAACACCATATATTTT.

This clone was detected only a few times. The chain joins TRBV6-4 to TRBJ2-3; D perhaps matches TRBD1 (5 bases). The CDR3 runs to 15 residues. Trimming pared 6 bases from V and 4 bases from J, leaving 17 bases between. Germline loops: CDR1 MRHNA, CDR2 SNTAGT. CDR3 DNA sequence: TGTGCCAGCAGCTACAGGACGGAAGGGGCAGATACGCAGTATTTT. It yields the protein CASSYRTEGADTQYF.

Of note for this clone: This likely comes from a read error, as the CDR3 has no conserved phenylalanine or tryptophan at its end. This chain joins TRBV19 and TRBJ1-1, with 7 bases identical to TRBD1. Unmatched junction bases numbered 8, after V lost 6 bases and J lost 1 base. This CDR3 is 15 amino acids long. Germline V gene sequence: CDR1 LNHDA, CDR2 SQIVND (reference sequence). The CDR3 loop is CASRPLGGRNTEAFL. The CDR3 coding sequence is TGTGCCAGTAGGCCTTTAGGGGGCCGGAACACTGAAGCTTTCCTT.

The sample holds one count of this clone. This chain connects TRBV10-3 to TRBJ1-1; 9 bases are a match to TRBD1. J was trimmed by 1 base and V by 5 bases; bases with no gene match: 2. Germline lookup yields CDR1 ENHRY and CDR2 SYGVKD. This CDR3 has 14 amino acids. The CDR3 coding sequence is TGTGCCATCAGTAGGGACAGGGAGAACACTGAAGCTTTCTTT. It is translated as CAISRDRENTEAFF.

The chain links TRBV19 to TRBJ1-6; TRBD1 matches 8 bases. The CDR3 is 13 residues long. The junction had 2 bases not matched to a gene; V was cut back by 5 bases and J by 8 bases. Germline CDR1 LNHDA, CDR2 SQIVND (reference sequence). CDR3 DNA sequence: TGTGCCAGTAGTCGACAGGGGTATTCACCCCTCCACTTT. It yields the protein CASSRQGYSPLHF.

This chain joins TRBV28 and TRBJ1-1, with 7 bases identical to TRBD1. The germline CDR1 and CDR2 sequences are MDHEN and SYDVKM. The CDR3 has 15 residues. V dropped 4 bases and J dropped 3; count of bases not matched to a gene: 8. This chain's CDR3 is CASSSSGQAYTEAFF. The CDR3 DNA reads as TGTGCCAGCAGTTCCTCAGGACAGGCCTACACTGAAGCTTTCTTT.

This clone was observed a few times. The chain employs TRBV4-1 and TRBJ1-1, with 8 bases aligning to TRBD1. J lost 0 bases, V lost 2 bases, and 2 bases had no gene match. This CDR3 is built from 15 residues. The V gene's germline CDR1 is MGHRA and CDR2 YSYEKL. The CDR3, as DNA: TGCGCCAGCAGCCAACAGGGGGCTTTGAACACTGAAGCTTTCTTT. The encoded protein is CASSQQGALNTEAFF.

The chain carries TRBV7-3 and TRBJ2-2, with D perhaps TRBD1 (6 bases). This CDR3 is 14 amino acids long. Germline CDR1 and CDR2: SGHTA and FQGTGA. V lost 5 bases to trimming and J lost 7 bases, with 14 bases between them. CDR3 protein: CASSVNRAGGELFF. The CDR3 DNA reads TGTGCCAGCAGCGTCAACAGGGCTGGCGGGGAGCTGTTTTTT.

The chain joins TRBV18 to TRBJ1-1; D is perhaps TRBD1 (6 bases). Germline assignment: CDR1 KGHSH and CDR2 LQKENI. V lost 6 bases, J lost 6 bases, and 11 bases lay in between. The CDR3 is made up of 12 amino acids. The CDR3 protein is CASSSDSSEAFF. The CDR3 DNA reads as TGTGCCAGCTCGTCGGACAGTTCTGAAGCTTTCTTT.